The sequence of this TCR beta chain was determined in a study of T cells in Graves' hyperthyroidism and ophthalmopathy. V was cut by 2 bases and J by 6 bases, with 11 bases left in between. The germline CDR1 and CDR2 sequences are SGHKS and YYEKEE (reference sequence). This CDR3 comprises 13 residues. TCR beta CDR3 regions were amplified from RNA transcripts. The HTBI primer set served for first-round RT-PCR of the TCR CDR3. TCRdb ran MiXCR on the multiplex PCR reads and lists one entry per CDR3 protein. Of a few hundred thousand distinct CDR3 sequences in the sample, over 35% were seen once. Sequenced material: peripheral blood or thyroid tissue (not recorded which). V is TRBV5-5 and J is TRBJ1-2; maybe TRBD1 (5 bases). The sequence came from an adult woman with Graves' disease, either hyperthyroidism or ophthalmopathy (not recorded which). The CDR3 region has the DNA TGTGCCAGCAGCTTACGAGGGGTCCATGGCTACACCTTC. Translated: CASSLRGVHGYTF.